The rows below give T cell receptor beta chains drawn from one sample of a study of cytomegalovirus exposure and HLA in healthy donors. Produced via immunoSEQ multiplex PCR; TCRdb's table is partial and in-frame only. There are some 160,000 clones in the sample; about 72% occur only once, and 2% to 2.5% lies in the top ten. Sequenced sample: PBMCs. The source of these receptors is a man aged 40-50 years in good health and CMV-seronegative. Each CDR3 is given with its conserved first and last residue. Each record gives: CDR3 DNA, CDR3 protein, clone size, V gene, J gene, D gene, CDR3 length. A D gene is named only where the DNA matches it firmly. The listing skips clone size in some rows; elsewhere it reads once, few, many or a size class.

cdr3_nt: TGTGCCAGCAGTTCTATGGCAGGCGGGGAGCTGTTTTTT; cdr3_aa: CASSSMAGGELFF; clone_size: NA; v_call: TRBV13; j_call: TRBJ2-2; d_call: NA; cdr3_length: 13
cdr3_nt: TGCGCCAGCAGGCCCTCAGGAAACTATGGCTACACCTTC; cdr3_aa: CASRPSGNYGYTF; clone_size: NA; v_call: TRBV5-1; j_call: TRBJ1-2; d_call: NA; cdr3_length: 13
cdr3_nt: TGTGCCAGCAAAGGAGCAGGGGCGGATGAGCAGTTCTTC; cdr3_aa: CASKGAGADEQFF; clone_size: NA; v_call: TRBV2; j_call: TRBJ2-1; d_call: NA; cdr3_length: 13
cdr3_nt: TGTGCCAGCAGTTCCCACCGACTAGCGGGAGGGGTCGAGCAGTACTTC; cdr3_aa: CASSSHRLAGGVEQYF; clone_size: NA; v_call: TRBV28; j_call: TRBJ2-7; d_call: TRBD2; cdr3_length: 16
cdr3_nt: TGTGCCAGCAGCCCCCGGAGCCCTTCGGGAGAGACCCAGTACTTC; cdr3_aa: CASSPRSPSGETQYF; clone_size: NA; v_call: TRBV7-7; j_call: TRBJ2-5; d_call: NA; cdr3_length: 15
cdr3_nt: TGTGCCAGCAGCGTGGATCTAGCGGGGGACACCGGGGAGCTGTTTTTT; cdr3_aa: CASSVDLAGDTGELFF; clone_size: NA; v_call: TRBV9; j_call: TRBJ2-2; d_call: TRBD2; cdr3_length: 16
cdr3_nt: TGCGCCAGCAGCCACCCTGGGGGCGGGGGGGTATACGAGCAGTACTTC; cdr3_aa: CASSHPGGGGVYEQYF; clone_size: few; v_call: TRBV4-1; j_call: TRBJ2-7; d_call: TRBD2; cdr3_length: 16
cdr3_nt: TGTGCCAGCAGTTTATCTCGGGGGGATGAGCAGTTCTTC; cdr3_aa: CASSLSRGDEQFF; clone_size: once; v_call: TRBV27; j_call: TRBJ2-1; d_call: TRBD2; cdr3_length: 13
cdr3_nt: TGTGCCAGGAAGAGAGATCCAGGAGGTCGGGACAATGAGCAGTTCTTC; cdr3_aa: CARKRDPGGRDNEQFF; clone_size: NA; v_call: TRBV9; j_call: TRBJ2-1; d_call: NA; cdr3_length: 16
cdr3_nt: TGCGCCAGCAGTTGGGACAGGGACATCTACGAGCAGTACTTC; cdr3_aa: CASSWDRDIYEQYF; clone_size: few; v_call: TRBV5-1; j_call: TRBJ2-7; d_call: TRBD1; cdr3_length: 14
cdr3_nt: TGTGCCAGCAATCAACGACTCCCCAATCAGCCCCAGCATTTT; cdr3_aa: CASNQRLPNQPQHF; clone_size: NA; v_call: TRBV6-5; j_call: TRBJ1-5; d_call: NA; cdr3_length: 14
cdr3_nt: TGTGCCTGGAGTGTAACGGCGGGGACAGATACGCAGTATTTT; cdr3_aa: CAWSVTAGTDTQYF; clone_size: few; v_call: TRBV30; j_call: TRBJ2-3; d_call: NA; cdr3_length: 14
cdr3_nt: TGTGCCAGCAGCCGCAGTAGCAATCAGCCCCAGCATTTT; cdr3_aa: CASSRSSNQPQHF; clone_size: NA; v_call: TRBV7-9; j_call: TRBJ1-5; d_call: NA; cdr3_length: 13
cdr3_nt: TGTGCCAGCAGTTTAGGGACAGGTGGTTACGAGCAGTACTTC; cdr3_aa: CASSLGTGGYEQYF; clone_size: NA; v_call: TRBV28; j_call: TRBJ2-7; d_call: TRBD1; cdr3_length: 14
cdr3_nt: TGTGCCAGCAGTTACTCGAAGGGAGCCACCTACGAGCAGTACTTC; cdr3_aa: CASSYSKGATYEQYF; clone_size: NA; v_call: TRBV6-5; j_call: TRBJ2-7; d_call: NA; cdr3_length: 15
cdr3_nt: TGTGCCAGCAGTCAGACAGGGGGTGATCAGCCCCAGCATTTT; cdr3_aa: CASSQTGGDQPQHF; clone_size: NA; v_call: TRBV9; j_call: TRBJ1-5; d_call: TRBD1; cdr3_length: 14
cdr3_nt: TGTGCCAGCAGGGGGACTGCGAACGAGCAGTACTTC; cdr3_aa: CASRGTANEQYF; clone_size: few; v_call: TRBV6-5; j_call: TRBJ2-7; d_call: NA; cdr3_length: 12
cdr3_nt: TGTGCCAGCAGCCCTGGACAGGGGGTGGATCAGCCCCAGCATTTT; cdr3_aa: CASSPGQGVDQPQHF; clone_size: few; v_call: TRBV9; j_call: TRBJ1-5; d_call: TRBD1; cdr3_length: 15
cdr3_nt: TGTGCCAGCAGCTCAGATGGACATAGCAATCAGCCCCAGCATTTT; cdr3_aa: CASSSDGHSNQPQHF; clone_size: NA; v_call: TRBV7-9; j_call: TRBJ1-5; d_call: NA; cdr3_length: 15
cdr3_nt: TGTGCCAGTAGTATTGGCACCACAAGTTCCTACGAGCAGTACTTC; cdr3_aa: CASSIGTTSSYEQYF; clone_size: NA; v_call: TRBV19; j_call: TRBJ2-7; d_call: NA; cdr3_length: 15
cdr3_nt: TGTGCCAGCAGCGCGTCGGCGGGCACCGGGGAGCTGTTTTTT; cdr3_aa: CASSASAGTGELFF; clone_size: NA; v_call: TRBV11-3; j_call: TRBJ2-2; d_call: NA; cdr3_length: 14
cdr3_nt: TGTGCCAGCTCACCGGGCGGGACTAGCGGCCAAGAGACCCAATACTTC; cdr3_aa: CASSPGGTSGQETQYF; clone_size: NA; v_call: TRBV18; j_call: TRBJ2-5; d_call: TRBD2; cdr3_length: 16
cdr3_nt: TGCGCCAGCAGCACTACAGGGGCAAACACTGAAGCTTTCTTT; cdr3_aa: CASSTTGANTEAFF; clone_size: NA; v_call: TRBV5-1; j_call: TRBJ1-1; d_call: TRBD1; cdr3_length: 14
cdr3_nt: TGTGCCAGCAGCTCCCGCCCTGACAACAGGGGGACTGGGGCCAACGTCCTGACTTTC; cdr3_aa: CASSSRPDNRGTGANVLTF; clone_size: NA; v_call: TRBV7-8; j_call: TRBJ2-6; d_call: TRBD1; cdr3_length: 19
cdr3_nt: TGTGCCAGCAGCCAAGGACAGGTTTGGAATGAGCAGTTCTTC; cdr3_aa: CASSQGQVWNEQFF; clone_size: few; v_call: TRBV5-6; j_call: TRBJ2-1; d_call: TRBD1; cdr3_length: 14
cdr3_nt: TGCGCCAGCAGCCAACAGACAGGGGCGGATTCCTACGAGCAGTACTTC; cdr3_aa: CASSQQTGADSYEQYF; clone_size: NA; v_call: TRBV4-1; j_call: TRBJ2-7; d_call: TRBD1; cdr3_length: 16
cdr3_nt: TGCGCCAGCCACAGGGGAGTTAGGTACAATGAGCAGTTCTTC; cdr3_aa: CASHRGVRYNEQFF; clone_size: once; v_call: TRBV10-2; j_call: TRBJ2-1; d_call: TRBD1; cdr3_length: 14
cdr3_nt: TGCGCCAGCAGTCTTGCGACAGGGGGTGCCGGGGAGCTGTTTTTT; cdr3_aa: CASSLATGGAGELFF; clone_size: NA; v_call: TRBV10-2; j_call: TRBJ2-2; d_call: TRBD1; cdr3_length: 15
cdr3_nt: TGTGCCAGCAGCACGGACATACCGAACACTGAAGCTTTCTTT; cdr3_aa: CASSTDIPNTEAFF; clone_size: few; v_call: TRBV7-9; j_call: TRBJ1-1; d_call: NA; cdr3_length: 14
cdr3_nt: TGTGCCAGCAGCGTAGACCACACGGGAGGGGGCCCCTACAATGAGCAGTTCTTC; cdr3_aa: CASSVDHTGGGPYNEQFF; clone_size: NA; v_call: TRBV9; j_call: TRBJ2-1; d_call: NA; cdr3_length: 18
cdr3_nt: TGTGCCAGTAGCACAGGGGGCTTTGATCAGCCCCAGCATTTT; cdr3_aa: CASSTGGFDQPQHF; clone_size: NA; v_call: TRBV19; j_call: TRBJ1-5; d_call: TRBD1; cdr3_length: 14
cdr3_nt: TGTGCCAGCAGGCTTGTTGGGCTAGCGGGGGGCCTTGACAGCTCTGGGGCCAACGTCCTGACTTTC; cdr3_aa: CASRLVGLAGGLDSSGANVLTF; clone_size: NA; v_call: TRBV7-8; j_call: TRBJ2-6; d_call: TRBD2; cdr3_length: 22
cdr3_nt: TGTGCCAGCAGCGTAGTAGAGGGCTACGAGCAGTACTTC; cdr3_aa: CASSVVEGYEQYF; clone_size: NA; v_call: TRBV9; j_call: TRBJ2-7; d_call: NA; cdr3_length: 13
cdr3_nt: TGTGCCAGCAGCCAAGAGTTGCAGGGTCTGGAGACCCAGTACTTC; cdr3_aa: CASSQELQGLETQYF; clone_size: NA; v_call: TRBV14; j_call: TRBJ2-5; d_call: NA; cdr3_length: 15
cdr3_nt: TGTGCCAGCTCACCCTCCCAGAAGAATGAAAAACTGTTTTTT; cdr3_aa: CASSPSQKNEKLFF; clone_size: NA; v_call: TRBV18; j_call: TRBJ1-4; d_call: NA; cdr3_length: 14
cdr3_nt: TGTGCCAGCAGTCTAGGACAGGGGGCAAGCGAGCAGTACTTC; cdr3_aa: CASSLGQGASEQYF; clone_size: NA; v_call: TRBV27; j_call: TRBJ2-7; d_call: TRBD1; cdr3_length: 14
cdr3_nt: TGCGCCAGCAGTGAAACAGGGGGCAATCAGCCCCAGCATTTT; cdr3_aa: CASSETGGNQPQHF; clone_size: NA; v_call: TRBV10-2; j_call: TRBJ1-5; d_call: TRBD1; cdr3_length: 14
cdr3_nt: TGTGCCAGCAGCCGACAGGGGATTGAAGCTTTCTTT; cdr3_aa: CASSRQGIEAFF; clone_size: NA; v_call: TRBV5-6; j_call: TRBJ1-1; d_call: TRBD1; cdr3_length: 12
cdr3_nt: TGCAGCGTTGGTTCCACTAGCGGCTCGGGGGATACGCAGTATTTT; cdr3_aa: CSVGSTSGSGDTQYF; clone_size: NA; v_call: TRBV29-1; j_call: TRBJ2-3; d_call: TRBD2; cdr3_length: 15
cdr3_nt: TGTGCCAGCAGCTCAACAGAGGAGCAGTACTTC; cdr3_aa: CASSSTEEQYF; clone_size: NA; v_call: TRBV7-9; j_call: TRBJ2-7; d_call: NA; cdr3_length: 11
cdr3_nt: TGTGCCAGCAGCGTCGGACAGGGCAACTATGGCTACACCTTC; cdr3_aa: CASSVGQGNYGYTF; clone_size: once; v_call: TRBV9; j_call: TRBJ1-2; d_call: TRBD1; cdr3_length: 14
cdr3_nt: TGTGCCAGCAGTTTCACAGGGGAGGTGGAGACCCAGTACTTC; cdr3_aa: CASSFTGEVETQYF; clone_size: NA; v_call: TRBV27; j_call: TRBJ2-5; d_call: NA; cdr3_length: 14
cdr3_nt: TGTGCCAGCAGCCCAACAGGGGTTCACTATGGCTACACCTTC; cdr3_aa: CASSPTGVHYGYTF; clone_size: NA; v_call: TRBV7-9; j_call: TRBJ1-2; d_call: TRBD1; cdr3_length: 14
cdr3_nt: TGTGCCAGCAGCGAACAGGGAGCCAAAAACATTCAGTACTTC; cdr3_aa: CASSEQGAKNIQYF; clone_size: NA; v_call: TRBV11-2; j_call: TRBJ2-4; d_call: NA; cdr3_length: 14
cdr3_nt: TGTGCCAGCAGTCGAGAACGGAGAGCCTACGAGCAGTACTTC; cdr3_aa: CASSRERRAYEQYF; clone_size: NA; v_call: TRBV7-2; j_call: TRBJ2-7; d_call: NA; cdr3_length: 14
cdr3_nt: TGCAGCGTTGGGGACAGGGACACTGAAGCTTTCTTT; cdr3_aa: CSVGDRDTEAFF; clone_size: NA; v_call: TRBV29-1; j_call: TRBJ1-1; d_call: TRBD1; cdr3_length: 12
cdr3_nt: TGTGCCAGTGATAGCGGGGGACGAGAGCAGTTCTTC; cdr3_aa: CASDSGGREQFF; clone_size: NA; v_call: TRBV9; j_call: TRBJ2-1; d_call: TRBD2; cdr3_length: 12
cdr3_nt: TGTGCCAGCAGTGGACAGGGTTGGACCCAGCCCCAGCATTTT; cdr3_aa: CASSGQGWTQPQHF; clone_size: NA; v_call: TRBV6-1; j_call: TRBJ1-5; d_call: TRBD1; cdr3_length: 14
cdr3_nt: TGTGCCAGCAACGGACAGGCGAACACTGAAGCTTTCTTT; cdr3_aa: CASNGQANTEAFF; clone_size: NA; v_call: TRBV19; j_call: TRBJ1-1; d_call: TRBD1; cdr3_length: 13
cdr3_nt: TGTGCCAGCAGTAAACAGGGGGCGAATCAGCCCCAGCATTTT; cdr3_aa: CASSKQGANQPQHF; clone_size: NA; v_call: TRBV6-6; j_call: TRBJ1-5; d_call: TRBD1; cdr3_length: 14
cdr3_nt: TGTGCCAGTGAGCGGGGGGGAGGGGAGACCCAGTACTTC; cdr3_aa: CASERGGGETQYF; clone_size: once; v_call: TRBV2; j_call: TRBJ2-5; d_call: TRBD2; cdr3_length: 13
cdr3_nt: TGTGCCAGCTCACCAGGGAGTGGTGGCTGGGTTCCTGGAAACACCATATATTTT; cdr3_aa: CASSPGSGGWVPGNTIYF; clone_size: NA; v_call: TRBV18; j_call: TRBJ1-3; d_call: NA; cdr3_length: 18
cdr3_nt: TGTGCCAGCTCCACTTTACAGGGGGATCAGCCCCAGCATTTT; cdr3_aa: CASSTLQGDQPQHF; clone_size: NA; v_call: TRBV18; j_call: TRBJ1-5; d_call: TRBD1; cdr3_length: 14
cdr3_nt: TGTGCCAGCAGCTTGGGCGGGGGGGCTAGCGGGATCAATGAGCAGTTCTTC; cdr3_aa: CASSLGGGASGINEQFF; clone_size: NA; v_call: TRBV5-4; j_call: TRBJ2-1; d_call: TRBD2; cdr3_length: 17
cdr3_nt: TGTGCCAGCAGCTTAGATTACGGCAGGGGGTACTTC; cdr3_aa: CASSLDYGRGYF; clone_size: NA; v_call: TRBV11-2; j_call: TRBJ2-7; d_call: NA; cdr3_length: 12
cdr3_nt: TGCGCCAGCAGCCCAACCACAGGGGATTGGTATGGCTACACCTTC; cdr3_aa: CASSPTTGDWYGYTF; clone_size: NA; v_call: TRBV4-1; j_call: TRBJ1-2; d_call: TRBD1; cdr3_length: 15
cdr3_nt: TGTGCCAGCAGTGTGGAAGGGGAGGGCCAGCATTTT; cdr3_aa: CASSVEGEGQHF; clone_size: NA; v_call: TRBV2; j_call: TRBJ1-5; d_call: NA; cdr3_length: 12
cdr3_nt: TGCGCCAGCAGCTTGGTCCCCGAAGGGGAAACTTTCTTT; cdr3_aa: CASSLVPEGETFF; clone_size: once; v_call: TRBV5-1; j_call: TRBJ1-1; d_call: NA; cdr3_length: 13
cdr3_nt: TGCGCCAGCAGCCAAGTGGTCGGGAACTACGAGCAGTACTTC; cdr3_aa: CASSQVVGNYEQYF; clone_size: NA; v_call: TRBV4-1; j_call: TRBJ2-7; d_call: NA; cdr3_length: 14
cdr3_nt: TGTGCCAGCAGGGGGACTAGCGGCCTTACCTACGAGCAGTACTTC; cdr3_aa: CASRGTSGLTYEQYF; clone_size: few; v_call: TRBV6-5; j_call: TRBJ2-7; d_call: TRBD2; cdr3_length: 15